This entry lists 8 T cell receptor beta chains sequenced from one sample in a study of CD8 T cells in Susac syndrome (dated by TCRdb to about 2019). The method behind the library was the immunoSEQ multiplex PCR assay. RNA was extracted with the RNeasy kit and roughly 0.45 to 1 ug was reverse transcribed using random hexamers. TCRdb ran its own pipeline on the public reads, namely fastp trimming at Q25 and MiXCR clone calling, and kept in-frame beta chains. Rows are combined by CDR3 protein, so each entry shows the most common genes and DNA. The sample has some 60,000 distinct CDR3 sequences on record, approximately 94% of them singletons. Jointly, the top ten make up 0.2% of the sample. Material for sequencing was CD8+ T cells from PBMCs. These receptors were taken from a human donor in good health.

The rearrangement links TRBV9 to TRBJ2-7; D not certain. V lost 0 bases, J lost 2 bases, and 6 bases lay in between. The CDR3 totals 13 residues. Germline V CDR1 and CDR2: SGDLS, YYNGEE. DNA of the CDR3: TGTGCCAGCAGCGTAGGGGCCGCCTACGAGCAGTACTTC. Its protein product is CASSVGAAYEQYF.

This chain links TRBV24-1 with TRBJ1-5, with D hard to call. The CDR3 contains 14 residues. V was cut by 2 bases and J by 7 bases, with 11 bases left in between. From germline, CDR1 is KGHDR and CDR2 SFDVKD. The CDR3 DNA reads TGTGCCACCAGTGATTCCTATATCGGGCAGCCCCAGCATTTT. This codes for CATSDSYIGQPQHF.

CDR3 region: CASSFAGSHIQYF. The CDR3 region has the DNA TGTGCCAGCAGTTTTGCTGGGTCGCACATTCAGTACTTC. The rearrangement uses TRBV12-3 or TRBV12-4 and TRBJ2-4, with unresolved D. CDR3 size: 13 residues. Trimming left V 3 bases short and J 8 bases short, with 11 bases between.

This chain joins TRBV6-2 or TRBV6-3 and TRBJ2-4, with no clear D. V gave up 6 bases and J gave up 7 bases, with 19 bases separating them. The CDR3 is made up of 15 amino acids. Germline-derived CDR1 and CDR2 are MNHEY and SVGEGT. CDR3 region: CASSPQASLWNIQYF. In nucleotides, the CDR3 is TGTGCCAGCAGCCCCCAGGCCTCTCTGTGGAACATTCAGTACTTC.

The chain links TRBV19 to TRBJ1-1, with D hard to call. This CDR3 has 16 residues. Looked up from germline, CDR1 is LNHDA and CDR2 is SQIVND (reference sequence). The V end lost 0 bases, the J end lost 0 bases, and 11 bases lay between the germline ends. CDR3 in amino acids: CASSIDLGLMNTEAFF. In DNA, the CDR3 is TGTGCCAGTAGTATAGATCTAGGACTGATGAACACTGAAGCTTTCTTT.

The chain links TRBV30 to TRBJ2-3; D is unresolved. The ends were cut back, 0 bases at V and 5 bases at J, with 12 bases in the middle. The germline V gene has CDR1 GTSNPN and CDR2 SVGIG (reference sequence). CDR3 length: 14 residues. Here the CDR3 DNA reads TGTGCCTGGAGTGTACTTGCTATTGGAGATACGCAGTATTTT. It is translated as CAWSVLAIGDTQYF.

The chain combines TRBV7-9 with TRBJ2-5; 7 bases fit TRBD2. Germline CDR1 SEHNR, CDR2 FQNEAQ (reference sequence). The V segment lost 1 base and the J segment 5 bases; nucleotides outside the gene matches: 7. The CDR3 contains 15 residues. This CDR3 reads CASSLGGGPMETQYF. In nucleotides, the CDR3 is TGTGCCAGCAGCTTAGGGGGAGGGCCAATGGAGACCCAGTACTTC.

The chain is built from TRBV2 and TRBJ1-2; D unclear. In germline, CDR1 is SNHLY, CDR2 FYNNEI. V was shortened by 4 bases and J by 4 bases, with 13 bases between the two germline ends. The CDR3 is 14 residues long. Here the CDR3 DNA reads TGTGCCAGCAGTGGAGAGGGCGGCTTCTATGGCTACACCTTC. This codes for CASSGEGGFYGYTF.